A single TCR beta chain is shown here with its context. Its antigen is currently unknown. This sample stems from a study of blood T cells in healthy people across ages. Turning to the study itself: Per two T cells, about one barcoded beta molecule was captured through template switching.

A second about 6 to 12 cycle PCR used barcoded and J-beta primers. TCRdb re-called the 5' RACE reads with MiXCR, one entry per CDR3 protein. Of about 1.7 million distinct CDR3 sequences listed, about 30% were seen once; the top ten hold 7% to 9%. Study-level findings and limits: Possibly confounding the expanded clonotype changes was the fact that donor CMV status was unknown.

Germline V CDR1 and CDR2: MDHEN, SYDVKM. With 4 bases clipped from V and 3 bases from J, the junction kept 2 bases outside the gene matches. This CDR3 is 15 amino acids long. The receptor comes from a young woman in good health. Sample: blood. The chain employs TRBV28 and TRBJ2-3; 12 nucleotides match TRBD2. CDR3 sequence: CASSWTSGATDTQYF. The DNA for the CDR3 is TGTGCCAGCAGTTGGACTAGCGGGGCTACAGATACGCAGTATTTT.